Below, 9 T cell receptor beta chains from the same sample are listed, as sequenced in a study of blood T cells in healthy people across ages. Sample-barcoded 5' priming and a J-beta primer mix drove a second PCR of about 7 to 11 cycles. Each CDR3 protein gets one entry after TCRdb re-called the 5' RACE reads with MiXCR. This sample yields about 1,400,000 distinct CDR3 sequences, of which 42% are seen a single time; roughly 8.2% belongs to the top ten. Sequences were obtained from blood. The source of these receptors is a woman aged 18-30 years in good health.

The rearrangement links TRBV7-2 to TRBJ2-2; tentatively, D is TRBD1 or TRBD2 (6 bases each). V was pared by 5 bases and J by 4 bases, with 14 bases between. Germline V CDR1 and CDR2: SGHTA, FQGNSA. The CDR3 loop spans 15 amino acids. CDR3 in amino acids: CASSPRGGPTGELFF. DNA of the CDR3: TGTGCCAGCAGCCCGAGAGGGGGGCCCACCGGGGAGCTGTTTTTT.

This clonotype came up a few times. In DNA form, the CDR3 reads TGCAGTGCTAGAGATCCGAGCAGGGACCTCGAAGAGACCCAGTACTTC. It specifies CSARDPSRDLEETQYF. This sequence joins TRBV20-1 and TRBJ2-5; D may match TRBD1 or TRBD2 (5 bases each). Germline V lookup: CDR1 DFQATT, CDR2 SNEGSKA (reference sequence). The CDR3 totals 16 residues. Trimming shortened V by 0 bases and J by 3 bases, and 17 bases separated the two germline ends.

The V call is TRBV5-1, the J call TRBJ2-1; 10 bases map to TRBD2. Germline assignment: CDR1 SGHRS and CDR2 YFSETQ. The V and J ends lost 0 bases and 7 bases, in that order; junction bases with no gene match: 10. This CDR3 is built from 17 residues. The CDR3 region has the DNA TGCGCCAGCAGCTTGGCAGCGGGAGGGCCTGAATCGAATGAGCAGTTCTTC. Amino acids: CASSLAAGGPESNEQFF.

The chain carries TRBV29-1 and TRBJ2-1, with 15 bases aligning to TRBD2. The CDR3 loop spans 15 amino acids. CDR1 is SQVTM and CDR2 is ANQGSEA in the germline V gene. With 6 bases clipped from V and 7 bases from J, the junction kept 7 bases outside the gene matches. The CDR3 loop reads CSVASGTSGRNEQFF. The CDR3 region has the DNA TGCAGCGTGGCCTCCGGGACTAGCGGGAGGAATGAGCAGTTCTTC.

This clonotype came up a few times. CDR3 region: CSTQDRLYGYTF. The CDR3 DNA reads as TGCAGTACGCAGGACAGGCTCTATGGCTACACCTTC. This rearrangement joins TRBV20-1 to TRBJ1-2; 7 bases are shared with TRBD1. The CDR3 length is 12 residues. Trimming at V came to 8 bases and at J to 4 bases, leaving 7 bases not matched to a gene. CDR1 is DFQATT and CDR2 is SNEGSKA in the germline V gene (reference sequence).

This clonotype was seen a few times. The chain employs TRBV14 and TRBJ2-1, with 7 bases identical to TRBD1. The J segment lost 5 bases and the V segment lost 4 bases, leaving 8 bases of the junction unmatched. The CDR3 is made up of 15 amino acids. Germline CDR1 is SGHDN and CDR2 is FVKESK. The CDR3 coding sequence is TGTGCCAGCAGCCCCAATCCCGGGACAGACAATGAGCAGTTCTTC. This sequence encodes CASSPNPGTDNEQFF.

The CDR3 bases are TGTGCCAGCAGGGCCGGGACTAGCGCTGCTAGGCAGTACTTC. Its translation: CASRAGTSAARQYF. This chain links TRBV6-1 with TRBJ2-4; 10 bases line up with TRBD2. CDR3 size: 14 residues. From germline, CDR1 is MNHNS and CDR2 SASEGT. V gave up 6 bases and J gave up 13 bases; unmatched junction bases: 12.

The chain is built from TRBV29-1 and TRBJ2-5; no definite D call. The CDR3 runs to 12 residues. The V gene's germline CDR1 is SQVTM and CDR2 ANQGSEA. Trimming pared 1 base from V and 5 bases from J, leaving 8 bases between. CDR3 nucleotides: TGCAGCGTTGAAGTGACGAGGGAGACCCAGTACTTC. Amino acid sequence: CSVEVTRETQYF.

This clonotype was picked up a small number of times. The V gene is TRBV7-2, the J gene TRBJ1-2; no reliable D call. V gave up 4 bases and J gave up 4 bases, with 10 bases separating them. This CDR3 is built from 13 residues. The V gene's germline CDR1 is SGHTA and CDR2 FQGNSA. CDR3 DNA sequence: TGTGCCAGCAGCTCTCAGAGCCGCTATGGCTACACCTTC. Its protein product is CASSSQSRYGYTF.